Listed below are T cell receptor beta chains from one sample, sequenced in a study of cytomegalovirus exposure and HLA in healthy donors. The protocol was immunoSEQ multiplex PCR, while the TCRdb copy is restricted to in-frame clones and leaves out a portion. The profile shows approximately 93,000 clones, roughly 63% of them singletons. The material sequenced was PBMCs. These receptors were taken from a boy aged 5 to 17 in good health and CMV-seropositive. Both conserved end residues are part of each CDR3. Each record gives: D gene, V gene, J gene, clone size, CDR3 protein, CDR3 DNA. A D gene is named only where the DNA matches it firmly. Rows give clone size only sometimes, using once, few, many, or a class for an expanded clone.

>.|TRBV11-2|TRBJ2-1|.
CASSAGLAQVFF
TGTGCCAGCAGCGCGGGGCTCGCCCAAGTGTTCTTC
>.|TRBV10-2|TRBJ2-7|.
CAPEESTGSYSYEQYF
TGCGCACCCGAGGAGTCGACAGGATCGTACTCCTACGAGCAGTACTTC
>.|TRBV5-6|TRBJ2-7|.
CASSLEPYEQYF
TGTGCCAGCAGCTTGGAACCCTACGAGCAGTACTTC
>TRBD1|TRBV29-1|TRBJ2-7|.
CSVGAQGGIHEQYF
TGCAGCGTTGGGGCACAGGGGGGAATCCACGAGCAGTACTTC
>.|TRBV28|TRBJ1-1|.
CASSAQLEAFF
TGTGCCAGCAGTGCGCAATTGGAAGCTTTCTTT
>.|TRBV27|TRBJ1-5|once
CASSLRGYGPNPGVNQPQHF
TGTGCCAGCAGTTTAAGAGGGTATGGACCGAACCCTGGGGTCAATCAGCCCCAGCATTTT
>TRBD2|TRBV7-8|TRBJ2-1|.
CASSSTSGRASSEQFF
TGTGCCAGCAGCTCGACTAGCGGGAGGGCGTCTAGTGAGCAGTTCTTC
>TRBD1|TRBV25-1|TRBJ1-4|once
CASSPGQPKLFF
TGTGCCAGCAGCCCGGGACAGCCAAAACTGTTTTTT
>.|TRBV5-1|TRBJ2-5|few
CASSRGASGRETQYF
TGCGCCAGCAGCCGGGGTGCTTCTGGGAGGGAGACCCAGTACTTC
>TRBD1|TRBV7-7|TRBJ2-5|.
CASSLGGSGGQTQYF
TGTGCTAGCAGCTTAGGTGGTTCAGGGGGCCAGACCCAGTACTTC
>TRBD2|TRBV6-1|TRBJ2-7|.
CAILTSGASYEQYF
TGTGCCATTTTGACTAGCGGAGCCTCCTACGAGCAGTACTTC
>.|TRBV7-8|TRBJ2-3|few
CASSVRTLSTDTQYF
TGTGCCAGCAGCGTCCGGACTCTCAGCACAGATACGCAGTATTTT
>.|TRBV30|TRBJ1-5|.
CAWSGDAGGNQPQHF
TGTGCCTGGAGCGGGGACGCAGGGGGCAATCAGCCCCAGCATTTT
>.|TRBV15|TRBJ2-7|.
CATSRPDRRHEQYF
TGTGCCACCAGCAGGCCCGACAGGAGACACGAGCAGTACTTC
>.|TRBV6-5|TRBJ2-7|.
CASSPTRRFSYEQYF
TGTGCCAGCAGCCCGACAAGGCGCTTCTCCTACGAGCAGTACTTC